Shown below are 13 T cell receptor beta chains from a single sample sequenced in a study of blood T cell repertoires in COVID-19. The method was immunoSEQ multiplex PCR; TCRdb's version includes in-frame clones alone and lacks a portion of them. The repertoire holds 250,000 to 350,000 clones, with 80% to 95% as singletons. Sequenced input: peripheral blood. The source of these receptors is a woman in her twenties or thirties with COVID-19, enrolled during active disease.

The V and J genes are TRBV28 and TRBJ1-1; D gene ambiguous. Trimming took 6 bases from V and 0 from J, leaving 8 bases between them. CDR3 length: 13 residues. Germline lookup yields CDR1 MDHEN and CDR2 SYDVKM. As DNA, the CDR3 is TGTGCCAGCAGATTACCTCTGAACACTGAAGCTTTCTTT. Translating it yields CASRLPLNTEAFF.

The V and J genes are TRBV18 and TRBJ2-2; 10 bases fit TRBD2. CDR3 length: 15 residues. The germline V gene has CDR1 KGHSH and CDR2 LQKENI. V gave up 0 bases and J gave up 5 bases; unmatched junction bases: 0. The CDR3 reads CASSPPTSGTGELFF. CDR3 bases: TGTGCCAGCTCACCACCGACTAGCGGGACCGGGGAGCTGTTTTTT.

The chain has TRBV5-4 and TRBJ2-1; 9 bases are a match to TRBD2. Germline-derived CDR1 and CDR2 are SGHNT and YYREEE (reference sequence). There are 15 residues in the CDR3. The ends lost 0 bases at V and 2 bases at J; junction bases unmatched: 0. In nucleotides, the CDR3 is TGTGCCAGCAGCTTGGAGCGGGAGGCCTACAATGAGCAGTTCTTC. It translates to CASSLEREAYNEQFF.

The chain recombines TRBV28 with TRBJ2-2, with TRBD2 matching 12 bases. The germline V gene encodes CDR1 MDHEN and CDR2 SYDVKM. V gave up 1 base and J gave up 3 bases; unmatched junction bases: 6. The CDR3 loop spans 18 amino acids. CDR3 nucleotide sequence: TGTGCCAGCAGTTTATACGCTAGCGGGAGGGCCGACACCGGGGAGCTGTTTTTT. Protein product: CASSLYASGRADTGELFF.

The genes are TRBV4-1 and TRBJ2-2; possible D gene TRBD2, 6 bases. The ends were cut back, 2 bases at V and 5 bases at J, with 21 bases in the middle. This CDR3 is 18 amino acids long. Germline assignment: CDR1 MGHRA and CDR2 YSYEKL. The CDR3 sequence is CASSQIPSGSGATGELFF. The CDR3 region has the DNA TGCGCCAGCAGCCAAATCCCATCGGGTAGCGGAGCTACCGGGGAGCTGTTTTTT.

The V and J genes are TRBV6-6 and TRBJ1-5; no clear D gene. The CDR3 extends over 13 amino acids. Germline CDR1 and CDR2: MNHNY and SVGAGI (reference sequence). The CDR3 nucleotides read TGTGCTATAGCGGGAGGGCTCAGACAGCCCCAGCATTTT. Protein: CAIAGGLRQPQHF.

The rearrangement joins TRBV5-1 to TRBJ2-3; a possible D gene is TRBD2 (6 bases). Looked up from germline, CDR1 is SGHRS and CDR2 is YFSETQ. Trimming removed 1 base at V and 3 bases at J, with 12 bases between. The CDR3 loop spans 15 amino acids. The CDR3 loop reads CASSLYGRGTDTQYF. The CDR3 bases are TGCGCCAGCAGCTTGTACGGGAGAGGAACAGATACGCAGTATTTT.

The rearrangement links TRBV25-1 to TRBJ2-7; weak D call: TRBD2 (5 bases). V gave up 2 bases and J gave up 6 bases, with 14 bases separating them. The CDR3 loop spans 14 amino acids. Germline CDR1 MGHDK, CDR2 SYGVNS. The CDR3 sequence: CASSEGLYLSEQYF. The CDR3 DNA reads as TGTGCCAGCAGTGAAGGACTCTACCTCAGCGAGCAGTACTTC.

The chain links TRBV13 to TRBJ2-3, with 7 bases lining up with TRBD2. CDR1 is PRHDT and CDR2 is FYEKMQ in the germline V gene (reference sequence). J was trimmed by 0 bases and V by 3 bases; bases with no gene match: 0. The CDR3 consists of 14 residues. In DNA, the CDR3 is TGTGCCAGCAGCTTTAGCGGGAGCACAGATACGCAGTATTTT. It translates to CASSFSGSTDTQYF.

CDR3 loop: CASTSQGTLSGANVLTF. DNA for the CDR3: TGTGCCAGCACCTCCCAGGGGACCTTGTCTGGGGCCAACGTCCTGACTTTC. The chain is built from TRBV2 and TRBJ2-6; perhaps TRBD1 as D (6 bases). V lost 7 bases to trimming and J lost 1 base, with 17 bases between them. CDR3 length: 17 amino acids. Germline V gene lookup returns CDR1 SNHLY and CDR2 FYNNEI.

This chain connects TRBV7-9 to TRBJ1-6; D may be TRBD1 (5 bases). The CDR3 has 14 residues. CDR1 and CDR2 (germline): SEHNR, FQNEAQ (reference sequence). V gave up 1 base and J gave up 6 bases, with 7 bases separating them. CDR3 in DNA: TGTGCCAGCAGCTTAGAGCAGGGTAATTCACCCCTCCACTTT. This codes for CASSLEQGNSPLHF. The full variable domain, rest sourced from reference TRBV7-9 and TRBJ1-6, is DTGVSQNPRHKITKRGQNVTFRCDPISEHNRLYWYRQTLGQGPEFLTYFQNEAQLEKSRLLSDRFSAERPKGSFSTLEIQRTEQGDSAMYLCASSLEQGNSPLHFGNGTRLTVT.

V usage is TRBV6-4 and J usage is TRBJ1-2; no firm D call. V was pared by 3 bases and J by 1 base, with 18 bases between. Per germline, CDR1 MRHNA and CDR2 SNTAGT. The CDR3 spans 17 residues. CDR3 sequence (DNA): TGTGCCAGCAGTGAGAGGCAAGCGGGGATAGGTAACTATGGCTACACCTTC. Amino acid sequence: CASSERQAGIGNYGYTF.

V usage is TRBV28 and J usage is TRBJ1-6; no firm D call. V shed 3 bases and J shed 10 bases, with 16 bases lying between them. CDR1 and CDR2 from the germline V gene are MDHEN and SYDVKM. This CDR3 has 15 amino acids. CDR3 loop: CASSFPLGGGSPLHF. For the CDR3, the DNA is TGTGCCAGCAGTTTTCCCCTAGGCGGTGGGTCACCCCTCCACTTT.